These 2 T cell receptor beta chains originate from one sample sequenced in a study of graft-versus-host responses after intestinal transplantation. The protocol was immunoSEQ multiplex PCR, while the TCRdb copy is restricted to in-frame clones and leaves out a portion. Among fewer than 9,500 clones, around two thirds were seen once, and the ten largest hold more than 30%. Tissue from the graft was processed to free its intraepithelial and lamina propria lymphocytes. Sequenced material: ileum tissue, taken 494 days after intestinal transplant. The receptors come from a human patient who received an intestinal transplant, so some T cells may come from the graft donor.

The rearrangement joins TRBV23-1 to TRBJ2-1; the match to TRBD1 covers 8 bases. TRBV23-1 is treated as an ORF (open reading frame) with a function not yet certain. The CDR3 covers 15 residues. With V trimmed by 7 bases and J by 9 bases, 14 bases remained unmatched. CDR3: CASKLTGVCGGEQFF. Written as DNA, the CDR3 is TGCGCCAGCAAACTGACAGGGGTATGCGGCGGTGAGCAGTTCTTC.

V is TRBV6-1 and J is TRBJ2-7; TRBD2 agrees at 12 bases. The CDR3 sequence is 14 residues long. Germline CDR1 MNHNS, CDR2 SASEGT. J lost 4 bases, V lost 4 bases, and 2 bases had no gene match. CDR3 residues: CASSGLAGAYEQYF. The CDR3 DNA sequence: TGTGCCAGCAGTGGACTAGCGGGAGCTTACGAGCAGTACTTC.